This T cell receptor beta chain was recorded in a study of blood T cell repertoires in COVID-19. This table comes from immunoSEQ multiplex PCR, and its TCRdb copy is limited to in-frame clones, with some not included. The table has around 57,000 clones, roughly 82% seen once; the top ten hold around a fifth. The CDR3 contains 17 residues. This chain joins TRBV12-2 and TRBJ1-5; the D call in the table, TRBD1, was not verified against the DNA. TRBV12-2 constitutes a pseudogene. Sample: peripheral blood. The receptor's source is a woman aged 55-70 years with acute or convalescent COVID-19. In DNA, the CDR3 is TGTGCAAGTCGCTTAAAGTGGAGGGGGCTGTGCAATCAGCCCCAGCATTTT. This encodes CASRLKWRGLCNQPQHF.